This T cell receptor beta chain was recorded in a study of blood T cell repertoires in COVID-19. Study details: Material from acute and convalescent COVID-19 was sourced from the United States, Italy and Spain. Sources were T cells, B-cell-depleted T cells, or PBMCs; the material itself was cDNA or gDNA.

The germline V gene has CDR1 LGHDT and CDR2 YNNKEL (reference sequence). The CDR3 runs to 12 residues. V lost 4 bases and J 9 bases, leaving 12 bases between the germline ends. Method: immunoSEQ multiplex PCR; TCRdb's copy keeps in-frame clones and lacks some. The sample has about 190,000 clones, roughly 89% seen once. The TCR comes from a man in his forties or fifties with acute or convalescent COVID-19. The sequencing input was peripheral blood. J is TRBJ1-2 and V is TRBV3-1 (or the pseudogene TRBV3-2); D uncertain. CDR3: CASSLDQVSYTF. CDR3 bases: TGTGCCAGCAGCCTCGATCAGGTTAGCTACACCTTC.